Following are 32 T cell receptor beta chains from one sample sequenced in a study of cytomegalovirus exposure and HLA in healthy donors (dated by TCRdb to 2015 to 2018). Library preparation employed the immunoSEQ multiplex PCR assay. A mixture of 60 forward primers for TCR Vbeta segments and 13 reverse primers for TCR Jbeta segments was used in the multiplex PCR. TCRdb mirrors the immuneACCESS table, restricted to in-frame sequences. Some clones are absent from its copies; in checked studies, under half trace to an unresolved V gene, and the reason for the others is unknown. This sample gives roughly 150,000 clones in total; roughly 80% of them show up just once. The ten most abundant clones make up 1% to 1.5% of the sample. Sequencing used PBMCs. These receptors came from a man aged 50 or older in good health and CMV-seropositive.

The chain uses TRBV9 and TRBJ2-1; D possibly corresponds to TRBD2 (6 bases). The germline gives CDR1 SGDLS, CDR2 YYNGEE. Trimming took off 0 bases at V and 0 bases at J, with 10 bases between the two ends. CDR3 length: 16 amino acids. The CDR3 coding sequence is TGTGCCAGCAGCGTAGGCGGGACCGACTCCTACAATGAGCAGTTCTTC. As protein: CASSVGGTDSYNEQFF.

V and J are TRBV11-2 and TRBJ2-1, with a weak D call TRBD1 (5 bases). In germline, CDR1 is SGHAT, CDR2 FQNNGV. The ends were cut back, 2 bases at V and 5 bases at J, with 13 bases in the middle. The length of the CDR3 is 15 residues. The CDR3: CASSLKGWGNNEQFF. The CDR3 bases are TGTGCCAGCAGCTTAAAGGGGTGGGGAAACAATGAGCAGTTCTTC.

The chain recombines TRBV5-1 with TRBJ2-3; D perhaps matches TRBD2 (6 bases). This CDR3 has 14 amino acids. V gave up 1 base and J gave up 2 bases, with 8 bases separating them. Germline lookup yields CDR1 SGHRS and CDR2 YFSETQ. CDR3 protein: CASSLRRDTDTQYF. CDR3 nucleotides: TGCGCCAGCAGCTTGAGGCGGGACACAGATACGCAGTATTTT.

The chain recombines TRBV9 with TRBJ1-1; D is unclear. Germline CDR1 reads SGDLS; CDR2 reads YYNGEE. Trimming cost V 3 bases and J 4 bases, with 13 bases left between them. The CDR3 is 14 residues long. The CDR3 spells CASSAFRHRTEAFF. CDR3 in DNA: TGTGCCAGCAGCGCCTTTCGACATCGCACTGAAGCTTTCTTT.

To note about this clone: The junction shows a germline mismatch at one end, possibly a read error. In the same sample, other DNA sequences code for this CDR3. The rearrangement joins TRBV5-1 to TRBJ2-2, with a weak D call TRBD2 (6 bases). Germline V gene lookup returns CDR1 SGHRS and CDR2 YFSETQ. There are 17 residues in the CDR3. CDR3 sequence reads: CASSLAGWARRTGGLFF. CDR3 DNA: TGCGCCAGCAGCCTGGCTGGGTGGGCGCGGAGAACCGGGGGGCTGTTTTTT. Based on the CDR3 plus reference TRBV5-1 and TRBJ2-2, the full variable domain is KAGVTQTPRYLIKTRGQQVTLSCSPISGHRSVSWYQQTPGQGLQFLFEYFSETQRNKGNFPGRFSGRQFSNSRSEMNVSTLELGDSALYLCASSLAGWARRTGGLFFGEGSRLTVL.

The V call is TRBV4-1, the J call TRBJ2-7, with D maybe TRBD1 (6 bases). V lost 2 bases and J lost 3, with 14 bases in between. This CDR3 is built from 15 residues. Germline lookup yields CDR1 MGHRA and CDR2 YSYEKL. In DNA form, the CDR3 reads TGCGCCAGCAGCCAAACAGGGCGGTTCGGCTACGAGCAGTACTTC. Protein: CASSQTGRFGYEQYF.

This clone was seen a handful of times. The gene calls are TRBV5-4 and TRBJ2-1; 9 positions match TRBD2. CDR1 is SGHNT and CDR2 is YYREEE in the germline V gene (reference sequence). V shed 4 bases and J 10 bases; nucleotides not matched to a gene: 6. The CDR3 is made up of 13 amino acids. The CDR3 sequence: CASSPVLAGEQFF. The CDR3 nucleotides read TGTGCCAGCAGCCCCGTACTAGCGGGCGAGCAGTTCTTC. Variable domain in full (rest from reference TRBV5-4 and TRBJ2-1): ETGVTQSPTHLIKTRGQQVTLRCSSQSGHNTVSWYQQALGQGPQFIFQYYREEENGRGNFPPRFSGLQFPNYSSELNVNALELDDSALYLCASSPVLAGEQFFGPGTRLTVL.

This chain connects TRBV19 to TRBJ2-5; 10 positions agree with TRBD1. The CDR3 spans 16 residues. The ends lost 5 bases at V and 2 bases at J; junction bases unmatched: 8. The V gene's germline CDR1 is LNHDA and CDR2 SQIVND (reference sequence). The CDR3 region has the DNA TGTGCCAGTAGTCTCTCTCCGGGACAGGGGCAAGAGACCCAGTACTTC. Protein product: CASSLSPGQGQETQYF.

This sequence joins TRBV6-6 and TRBJ1-3, with D possibly being TRBD1 (5 bases). The CDR3 runs to 14 residues. CDR1 and CDR2 (germline): MNHNY, SVGAGI (reference sequence). V lost 7 bases to trimming and J lost 0 bases, with 10 bases between them. CDR3 protein: CASNAGSSGNTIYF. CDR3 coding DNA: TGTGCCAGCAATGCAGGGTCCTCTGGAAACACCATATATTTT.

This clone was counted only a few times. The gene calls are TRBV7-3 and TRBJ2-3; 10 bases are shared with TRBD2. The CDR3 runs 15 residues. V shed 4 bases, J shed 2 bases, and the junction held 3 bases outside the gene matches. Germline V gives CDR1 SGHTA, CDR2 FQGTGA. The CDR3 reads CASSSGLADTDTQYF. As DNA, the CDR3 is TGTGCCAGCAGCTCTGGACTAGCGGACACAGATACGCAGTATTTT.

The chain employs TRBV5-1 and TRBJ2-7; D possibly corresponds to TRBD2 (7 bases). This CDR3 is 14 amino acids long. Trimming shortened V by 4 bases and J by 7 bases, and 18 bases separated the two germline ends. Germline-derived CDR1 and CDR2 are SGHRS and YFSETQ. The CDR3: CASSLHGGPSEQYF. Written as DNA, the CDR3 is TGCGCCAGCAGCCTGCACGGGGGGCCAAGTGAGCAGTACTTC.

V is TRBV5-1 and J is TRBJ1-4, with TRBD1 matching over 10 bases. The CDR3 is 17 residues long. In germline, CDR1 is SGHRS, CDR2 YFSETQ. Germline trimming cut 3 bases from V and 7 bases from J; bases unmatched to any gene: 12. The CDR3, as DNA: TGCGCCAGCAGCTCCCGGGACAGGGGCGCGGGAGGTGAAAAACTGTTTTTT. This encodes CASSSRDRGAGGEKLFF.

The chain employs TRBV28 and TRBJ1-1; D is unclear. Germline lookup yields CDR1 MDHEN and CDR2 SYDVKM. V was pared by 6 bases and J by 5 bases, with 16 bases between. The CDR3 has 14 residues. CDR3 coding DNA: TGTGCCAGCAGCCTAACCCTCGGGGAGACTGAAGCTTTCTTT. Translating gives CASSLTLGETEAFF.

The V gene is TRBV6-1, the J gene TRBJ2-3, with 8 bases identical to TRBD2. CDR1 MNHNS and CDR2 SASEGT come from the germline V gene. This CDR3 region has 13 residues. With 7 bases clipped from V and 4 bases from J, the junction kept 4 bases outside the gene matches. CDR3: CASKAGVADTQYF. CDR3 sequence (DNA): TGTGCCAGCAAAGCGGGAGTGGCAGATACGCAGTATTTT.

DNA of the CDR3: TGCAGCGTTTTGTGGAGTAGCAATCAGCCCCAGCATTTT. Its protein product is CSVLWSSNQPQHF. The V gene is TRBV29-1, the J gene TRBJ1-5; D remains ambiguous. The ends were cut back, 5 bases at V and 0 bases at J, with 8 bases in the middle. Germline V lookup: CDR1 SQVTM, CDR2 ANQGSEA. CDR3 length: 13 residues.

The V and J genes are TRBV15 and TRBJ1-1; possibly TRBD1 for D (6 bases). The germline V gene has CDR1 LNHNV and CDR2 YYDKDF (reference sequence). CDR3 size: 16 residues. V dropped 9 bases and J dropped 0 bases, with 20 bases sitting between them. CDR3 nucleotide sequence: TGTGCCACTAAGCAGCGGGGGGGCCTGATGAACACTGAAGCTTTCTTT. It yields the protein CATKQRGGLMNTEAFF. The whole variable domain, remainder taken from reference TRBV15 and TRBJ1-1, is DAMVIQNPRYQVTQFGKPVTLSCSQTLNHNVMYWYQQKSSQAPKLLFHYYDKDFNNEADTPDNFQSRRPNTSFCFLDIRSPGLGDTAMYLCATKQRGGLMNTEAFFGQGTRLTVV.

This CDR3 is CASSMGGGNQPQHF. Written as DNA, the CDR3 is TGTGCCAGCTCCATGGGAGGGGGCAATCAGCCCCAGCATTTT. The J gene is TRBJ1-5, the V gene TRBV18, with a tentative D call TRBD1 (5 bases). Germline V lookup: CDR1 KGHSH, CDR2 LQKENI. The CDR3 contains 14 residues. Trimming pared 6 bases from V and 2 bases from J, leaving 11 bases between. Full variable domain (outside the CDR3, taken from reference TRBV18 and TRBJ1-5): NAGVMQNPRHLVRRRGQEARLRCSPMKGHSHVYWYRQLPEEGLKFMVYLQKENIIDESGMPKERFSAEFPKEGPSILRIQQVVRGDSAAYFCASSMGGGNQPQHFGDGTRLSIL.

V and J are TRBV7-8 and TRBJ1-5; 9 positions agree with TRBD1. CDR3 length: 20 residues. Germline V gene lookup returns CDR1 SGHVS and CDR2 FQNEAQ. V trimming: 5 bases; J trimming: 2 bases; junction bases outside the gene matches: 19. The CDR3: CASSHRWTGETINGNQPQHF. Here the CDR3 DNA reads TGTGCCAGCAGCCACCGATGGACAGGGGAAACGATAAACGGCAATCAGCCCCAGCATTTT. The full variable domain, rest sourced from reference TRBV7-8 and TRBJ1-5, is GAGVSQSPRYKVAKRGQDVALRCDPISGHVSLFWYQQALGQGPEFLTYFQNEAQLDKSGLPSDRFFAERPEGSVSTLKIQRTQQEDSAVYLCASSHRWTGETINGNQPQHFGDGTRLSIL.

This chain links TRBV27 with TRBJ1-2; 10 bases fit TRBD1. The V segment lost 5 bases and the J segment 8 bases; nucleotides outside the gene matches: 14. The CDR3 is 16 amino acids. CDR1 MNHEY and CDR2 SMNVEV come from the germline V gene (reference sequence). The CDR3 DNA reads as TGTGCCAGCAGTCCAACTTTTTCGAGGACAGGGGGAGGCTACACCTTC. It codes for CASSPTFSRTGGGYTF.

This sequence joins TRBV2 and TRBJ2-3, with a possible D match to TRBD2 (6 bases). V shed 3 bases and J shed 10 bases, with 17 bases lying between them. From germline, CDR1 is SNHLY and CDR2 FYNNEI. The CDR3 sequence is 14 residues long. The CDR3 DNA sequence: TGTGCCAGCAGTGAGGAGGCGGGAAAGATGGCGCAGTATTTT. It specifies CASSEEAGKMAQYF.

The rearrangement uses TRBV2 and TRBJ2-7, with unresolved D. This CDR3 comprises 13 residues. In germline, CDR1 is SNHLY, CDR2 FYNNEI. Trimming took off 3 bases at V and 5 bases at J, with 11 bases between the two ends. The CDR3 DNA reads TGTGCCAGCAGTGAGACCAGGAACGACGAGCAGTACTTC. Its translation is CASSETRNDEQYF.

This sequence joins TRBV23-1 and TRBJ2-7, with no clear D. TRBV23-1 is filed as an ORF, its function uncertain. This CDR3 is built from 14 residues. The V gene lost 5 bases and the J gene lost 5 bases, with 16 bases spanning the gap. The CDR3, as DNA: TGCGCCAGCAGTTTCTCCCCGGGTTCCCACGAGCAGTACTTC. This encodes CASSFSPGSHEQYF.

The chain joins TRBV28 to TRBJ2-7; possibly TRBD1 for D (6 bases). Germline CDR1 and CDR2: MDHEN and SYDVKM. The CDR3 spans 15 residues. V shed 7 bases and J shed 1 base, with 17 bases lying between them. CDR3 nucleotide sequence: TGTGCCAGCACTTCGCCGGGACAACCATCCTACGAGCAGTACTTC. This codes for CASTSPGQPSYEQYF.

The V call is TRBV4-1, the J call TRBJ2-4; 8 bases fit TRBD2. The CDR3 is 17 amino acids. Per germline, CDR1 MGHRA and CDR2 YSYEKL. Unmatched junction bases numbered 16, after V lost 5 bases and J lost 7 bases. The CDR3 region is CASSSQAGESVGNIQYF. In DNA, the CDR3 is TGCGCCAGCAGCTCCCAAGCGGGAGAGTCGGTTGGGAACATTCAGTACTTC.

This clone was recorded once. The chain couples TRBV7-2 to TRBJ2-3, with unresolved D. V was shortened by 6 bases and J by 6 bases, with 10 bases between the two germline ends. CDR1 and CDR2 from the germline V gene are SGHTA and FQGNSA. This CDR3 has 12 amino acids. The CDR3 sequence is CASSLSTDTQYF. CDR3 sequence (DNA): TGTGCCAGCAGTCTATCCACGGATACGCAGTATTTT. Combining the CDR3 with reference TRBV7-2 and TRBJ2-3 gives the whole variable domain GAGVSQSPSNKVTEKGKDVELRCDPISGHTALYWYRQSLGQGLEFLIYFQGNSAPDKSGLPSDRFSAERTGGSVSTLTIQRTQQEDSAVYLCASSLSTDTQYFGPGTRLTVL.

The rearrangement links TRBV15 to TRBJ2-3; 8 bases agree with TRBD1. The junction had 12 bases not matched to a gene; V was cut back by 3 bases and J by 7 bases. The CDR3 sequence is 16 residues long. In germline, CDR1 is LNHNV, CDR2 YYDKDF (reference sequence). This CDR3 is CATSRAGGQDSNTQYF. The CDR3 nucleotides are TGTGCCACCAGCAGGGCCGGGGGACAGGACTCTAATACGCAGTATTTT. The full variable domain, with the rest looked up from reference TRBV15 and TRBJ2-3, is DAMVIQNPRYQVTQFGKPVTLSCSQTLNHNVMYWYQQKSSQAPKLLFHYYDKDFNNEADTPDNFQSRRPNTSFCFLDIRSPGLGDTAMYLCATSRAGGQDSNTQYFGPGTRLTVL.

The chain joins TRBV28 to TRBJ1-5; 7 nucleotides line up with TRBD1. The CDR3 extends over 18 amino acids. The V gene end was trimmed by 3 bases and the J gene end by 1 base; junction bases not matched to a gene: 12. The germline V gene has CDR1 MDHEN and CDR2 SYDVKM. CDR3 DNA: TGTGCCAGCAGTTTTTTATGGCGGGACAGTTTGAGCAATCAGCCCCAGCATTTT. This gives the protein CASSFLWRDSLSNQPQHF. Full variable domain (remainder filled in from reference TRBV28 and TRBJ1-5): DVKVTQSSRYLVKRTGEKVFLECVQDMDHENMFWYRQDPGLGLRLIYFSYDVKMKEKGDIPEGYSVSREKKERFSLILESASTNQTSMYLCASSFLWRDSLSNQPQHFGDGTRLSIL.

V usage is TRBV27 and J usage is TRBJ2-7; TRBD2 matches 7 bases. Germline CDR1 is MNHEY and CDR2 is SMNVEV (reference sequence). The V and J ends lost 7 bases and 7 bases, in that order; junction bases with no gene match: 13. This CDR3 comprises 14 residues. The CDR3 coding sequence is TGTGCCAGCACCTCTGGGCGGGAGTTAAGTGAGCAGTACTTC. Translated, it gives CASTSGRELSEQYF.

The rearrangement links TRBV9 to TRBJ1-6, with D unresolved. V was trimmed by 4 bases and J by 9 bases, leaving 14 bases between them. Germline assignment: CDR1 SGDLS and CDR2 YYNGEE. The CDR3 has 14 residues. CDR3: CASSSQQWVSPLHF. DNA of the CDR3: TGTGCCAGCAGCTCCCAACAGTGGGTTTCACCCCTCCACTTT.

The V call is TRBV30, the J call TRBJ2-7, with a weak D call TRBD1 (6 bases). Looked up from germline, CDR1 is GTSNPN and CDR2 is SVGIG (reference sequence). V lost 6 bases and J 0 bases, leaving 15 bases between the germline ends. The CDR3 is made up of 14 amino acids. CDR3 sequence reads: CACGGPAASYEQYF. CDR3 sequence (DNA): TGTGCCTGTGGGGGCCCCGCCGCCTCCTACGAGCAGTACTTC. The full variable domain, completed using reference TRBV30 and TRBJ2-7, is SQTIHQWPATLVQPVGSPLSLECTVEGTSNPNLYWYRQAAGRGLQLLFYSVGIGQISSEVPQNLSASRPQDRQFILSSKKLLLSDSGFYLCACGGPAASYEQYFGPGTRLTVT.

CDR3 sequence: CASSGPDSLRSPLHF. The CDR3 DNA reads as TGTGCCAGCAGTGGTCCGGACAGTTTACGCTCACCCCTCCACTTT. This chain uses TRBV11-2 with TRBJ1-6; weak D call: TRBD1 (6 bases). V shed 6 bases and J shed 10 bases, with 19 bases lying between them. Germline loops: CDR1 SGHAT, CDR2 FQNNGV. This CDR3 has 15 residues.

CDR3 region: CSVAPGEGYTF. CDR3 nucleotide sequence: TGCAGCGTTGCCCCGGGTGAAGGCTACACCTTC. The rearrangement joins TRBV29-1 to TRBJ1-2; no definite D call. This CDR3 region has 11 residues. The V gene's germline CDR1 is SQVTM and CDR2 ANQGSEA. The ends were cut back, 4 bases at V and 8 bases at J, with 11 bases in the middle.